This T cell receptor beta chain was obtained from a study of shared clonotypes between healthy human individuals. Naive CD8 isolation took CD45RO-negative cells positively selected for CCR7 and excluded terminally differentiated effector memory CD45RA+ cells. Using 200 ng DNA, around 30,000 T cell genomes, the sorted-subset replicate PCRs were run. Assay used: immunoSEQ multiplex PCR; TCRdb lists only in-frame clones, some missing. This table holds about 820,000 clones, almost 95% found once. The germline V gene has CDR1 LGHNT and CDR2 FRNRAP. Trimming cost V 2 bases and J 5 bases, with 1 base left between them. The CDR3 is 11 residues long. In the case of this clone: Its antigen is not known.

Study-wide results and limits: Non-shared clonotypes had lower generation probabilities than those shared by all four donors.

V usage is TRBV12-5 and J usage is TRBJ2-1; D is undetermined. Sequenced: naive CD8+ T cells sorted from blood. The source of this sequence is a man between 25 and 39 years old in good health. The DNA for the CDR3 is TGTGCTAGTGGTTTGAACAATGAGCAGTTCTTC. Amino acid sequence: CASGLNNEQFF.